Presented here are 4 T cell receptor beta chains from one specimen sequenced in a study of T cell repertoires in cytomegalovirus infection. Each CDR3 protein is one row after TCRdb ran MiXCR on the reads. The table lists about 490,000 distinct CDR3 sequences, 16% of them singletons. The sample consisted of CD8+ T cells from PBMCs. Receptors were obtained from a human donor in good health (CMV status not recorded). Some clones in this sample may be carry-over from other donors' samples.

This clonotype was detected many times. The rearrangement uses TRBV4-1 and TRBJ2-3, with 11 bases aligning to TRBD2. Germline V gene lookup returns CDR1 MGHRA and CDR2 YSYEKL. The CDR3 contains 15 residues. V was clipped by 3 bases and J by 2 bases; unmatched bases: 1. The CDR3 protein is CASSQGLADTDTQYF. CDR3 DNA: TGCGCCAGCAGCCAGGGACTAGCGGACACAGATACGCAGTATTTT.

The rearrangement links TRBV19 to TRBJ1-2, with D possibly being TRBD1 (6 bases). Deletions cut 10 bases from V and 2 bases from J, with 8 bases between. Germline lookup yields CDR1 LNHDA and CDR2 SQIVND (reference sequence). This CDR3 region has 11 residues. CDR3: CATGQNYGYTF. Here the CDR3 DNA reads TGTGCCACCGGACAGAACTATGGCTACACCTTC.

The gene calls are TRBV4-2 and TRBJ2-2; 13 nucleotides match TRBD2. CDR1 and CDR2 (germline): LGHNA, YNFKEQ. With V trimmed by 0 bases and J by 8 bases, 9 bases remained unmatched. This CDR3 is 18 amino acids long. In DNA, the CDR3 is TGTGCCAGCAGCCAAGATAGAGGACTAGCGGGAGAGGGTGGGGAGCTGTTTTTT. It codes for CASSQDRGLAGEGGELFF.

The CDR3 reads CASSYSWGQGNEQFF. The CDR3 DNA follows: TGTGCCAGCAGTTACTCGTGGGGTCAGGGGAATGAGCAGTTCTTC. J is TRBJ2-1 and V is TRBV6-5; tentatively, D is TRBD1 (6 bases). The germline CDR1 and CDR2 sequences are MNHEY and SVGAGI. V dropped 0 bases and J dropped 7 bases, with 13 bases sitting between them. This CDR3 has 15 residues.